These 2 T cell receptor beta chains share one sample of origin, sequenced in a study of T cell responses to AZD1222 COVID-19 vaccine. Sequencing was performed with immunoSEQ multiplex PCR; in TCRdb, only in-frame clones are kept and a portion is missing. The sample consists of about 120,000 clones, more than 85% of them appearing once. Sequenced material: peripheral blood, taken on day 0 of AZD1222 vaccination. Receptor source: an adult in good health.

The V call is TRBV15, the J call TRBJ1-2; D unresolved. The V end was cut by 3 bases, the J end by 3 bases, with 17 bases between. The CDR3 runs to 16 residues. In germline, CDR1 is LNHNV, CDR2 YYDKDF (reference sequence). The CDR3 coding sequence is TGTGCCACCAGCAGTCCCTTACTCCGGGCCGACTATGGCTACACCTTC. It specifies CATSSPLLRADYGYTF.

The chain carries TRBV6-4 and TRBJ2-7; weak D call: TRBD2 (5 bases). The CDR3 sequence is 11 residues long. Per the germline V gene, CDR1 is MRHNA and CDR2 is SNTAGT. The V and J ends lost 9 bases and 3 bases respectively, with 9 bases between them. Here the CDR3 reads CARSAVYEQYF. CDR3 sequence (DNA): TGTGCCAGGTCAGCGGTCTACGAGCAGTACTTC.